These 25 T cell receptor beta chains came from one sample sequenced in a study of kidney transplant recipient with SARS-CoV-2 infection. TCRdb itself ran the reads through MiXCR, one entry per CDR3 protein. The sample consists of 200,000 to 300,000 distinct CDR3 sequences, about 28% of them appearing once. The input for sequencing was a blood sample, taken at baseline and on roughly day 110 from a kidney transplant recipient. Source of these receptors: a young adult male patient who had COVID-19 and was a kidney transplant recipient. Part of the T cell pool may stem from the graft donor.

This clonotype was detected once. This may come from a read error, since a much larger clone is one base off. The chain couples TRBV27 to TRBJ2-7; tentatively, D is TRBD2 (6 bases). The germline V gene has CDR1 MNHEY and CDR2 SMNVEV (reference sequence). The CDR3 covers 13 residues. V was pared by 3 bases and J by 8 bases, with 14 bases between. The CDR3 sequence: CASSFSGGGKQYF. CDR3 bases: TGTGCCAGCAGTTTTTCCGGGGGAGGCAAGCAGTACTTC.

This clonotype appeared many times. No DNA is shown, since the ends of the CDR3 on it are uncertain; the CDR3 is the one TCRdb lists. The V gene is TRBV7-5, the J gene TRBJ1-2. TRBV7-5 counts as a pseudogene. The CDR3 spans 19 amino acids, including both terminal residues. This chain's CDR3 is CISVPELCREVGKTYGYTF.

J is TRBJ2-2 and V is TRBV18; a possible D gene is TRBD2 (7 bases). This CDR3 has 17 amino acids. Trimming removed 1 base from V and 3 bases from J, with 15 bases in between. Per the germline V gene, CDR1 is KGHSH and CDR2 is LQKENI. The DNA for the CDR3 is TGTGCCAGCTCACCACGGGGGGGCCCATCGGACACCGGGGAGCTGTTTTTT. This encodes CASSPRGGPSDTGELFF.

This clonotype was detected many times. One junction end does not reproduce the germline sequence, and a read error may be involved. J is TRBJ2-7 and V is TRBV9; 13 positions agree with TRBD2. Germline CDR1 and CDR2: SGDLS and YYNGEE. The CDR3 has 12 residues. The CDR3 coding sequence is TGTGCCAGCAGCGGGACTAGCGGGAGTCCGACCTTC. Translated, it gives CASSGTSGSPTF.

This clonotype was counted at least ten times. The rearrangement links TRBV3-1 to TRBJ1-4; possible D gene TRBD1, 5 bases. The CDR3 has 14 residues. The V end lost 4 bases, the J end lost 11 bases, and 17 bases lay between the germline ends. The germline V gene has CDR1 LGHDT and CDR2 YNNKEL (reference sequence). The CDR3: CASSPGLRTDKLFF. The CDR3 DNA reads TGTGCCAGCAGCCCGGGACTCCGAACTGACAAACTGTTTTTT.

The sample holds a few counts of this clonotype. The CDR3 region is CASSTGGTGTSGINEQFF. CDR3 nucleotide sequence: TGTGCCAGCAGCACCGGGGGAACCGGGACTAGCGGGATCAATGAGCAGTTCTTC. The chain combines TRBV5-4 with TRBJ2-1; 13 nucleotides line up with TRBD2. The CDR3 loop spans 18 amino acids. The V segment lost 4 bases and the J segment 6 bases; nucleotides outside the gene matches: 13. Germline V CDR1 and CDR2: SGHNT, YYREEE (reference sequence).

This clonotype was seen repeatedly, ten times or more. This sequence joins TRBV6-4 and TRBJ2-7; 7 positions agree with TRBD1. Germline CDR1 and CDR2: MRHNA and SNTAGT. With 7 bases clipped from V and 5 bases from J, the junction kept 17 bases outside the gene matches. There are 16 residues in the CDR3. In DNA form, the CDR3 reads TGTGCCAGCAACCGGCGAGACAGGGTAGGGGCTAACGAGCAGTACTTC. Its protein is CASNRRDRVGANEQYF.

Of note for this clonotype: A far larger clone is off by one base, so a read error is likely. The genes are TRBV27 and TRBJ2-5; D ambiguous. This CDR3 comprises 11 residues. CDR1 and CDR2 from the germline V gene are MNHEY and SMNVEV (reference sequence). The CDR3, as DNA: TGTGCCAGCAGTCCCCAAGGGACCCAGTACTTC. Encoded protein: CASSPQGTQYF.

This clonotype showed up many times. The chain couples TRBV6-6 to TRBJ2-7; D is perhaps TRBD2 (5 bases). Germline V CDR1 and CDR2: MNHNY, SVGAGI (reference sequence). CDR3 length equals 12 residues. Trimming took off 2 bases at V and 9 bases at J, with 11 bases between the two ends. The DNA for the CDR3 is TGTGCCAGCAGTTACCAAGTGGAGGCGCAGTACTTC. This gives the protein CASSYQVEAQYF.

This clonotype was seen at least ten times. This chain joins TRBV19 and TRBJ2-2; 8 nucleotides line up with TRBD2. There are 18 residues in the CDR3. Germline V CDR1 and CDR2: LNHDA, SQIVND (reference sequence). Trimming cost V 4 bases and J 5 bases; bases outside gene matches: 15. The CDR3 loop reads CASSTRTRGGVDTGELFF. The CDR3 DNA follows: TGTGCCAGTAGTACCAGGACCCGGGGGGGAGTAGATACCGGGGAGCTGTTTTTT.

This clonotype was seen a few times. CDR3 residues: CASSYSWGGGYEQYF. In nucleotides, the CDR3 is TGTGCCAGCAGTTACTCGTGGGGGGGAGGTTACGAGCAGTACTTC. The chain combines TRBV6-5 with TRBJ2-7, with 7 bases matching TRBD2. The ends lost 0 bases at V and 4 bases at J; junction bases unmatched: 6. The CDR3 has 15 amino acids. Germline V gives CDR1 MNHEY, CDR2 SVGAGI.

The chain has TRBV9 and TRBJ2-1, with 7 bases lining up with TRBD2. V lost 0 bases to trimming and J lost 4 bases; unmatched junction nucleotides: 4. The CDR3 contains 15 residues. CDR1 SGDLS and CDR2 YYNGEE come from the germline V gene. DNA for the CDR3: TGTGCCAGCAGCGTAGGCGGGGGAAATTACAATGAGCAGTTCTTC. Translating gives CASSVGGGNYNEQFF. Supplemented by reference TRBV9 and TRBJ2-1, the full variable domain reads DSGVTQTPKHLITATGQRVTLRCSPRSGDLSVYWYQQSLDQGLQFLIQYYNGEERAKGNILERFSAQQFPDLHSELNLSSLELGDSALYFCASSVGGGNYNEQFFGPGTRLTVL.

The chain links TRBV3-1 to TRBJ1-2; D is ambiguous. The CDR3 runs 17 residues. With 4 bases removed from V and 4 bases from J, the gap between germline ends came to 22 bases. CDR1 and CDR2 (germline): LGHDT, YNNKEL (reference sequence). The CDR3 reads CASSRSLTLRKAYGYTF. The CDR3 bases are TGTGCCAGCAGCCGTTCACTCACCCTTCGAAAGGCCTATGGCTACACCTTC.

In this sample, this clonotype turned up a few times. The J gene is TRBJ2-1, the V gene TRBV7-3; no reliable D call. Trimming cost V 2 bases and J 7 bases, with 9 bases left between them. Germline V CDR1 and CDR2: SGHTA, FQGTGA. The CDR3 runs to 13 residues. The CDR3 DNA reads as TGTGCCAGCAGCTTATCCAGTAATAATGAGCAGTTCTTC. It encodes CASSLSSNNEQFF.

Ten or more counts support this clonotype. The chain carries TRBV6-5 and TRBJ1-2, with TRBD1 matching over 9 bases. This CDR3 spans 16 amino acids. Germline CDR1 reads MNHEY; CDR2 reads SVGAGI. With 6 bases clipped from V and 1 base from J, the junction kept 9 bases outside the gene matches. This CDR3 reads CASSLPWDRDNYGYTF. The CDR3 DNA reads TGTGCCAGCAGCCTCCCCTGGGACAGGGATAACTATGGCTACACCTTC.

Points on this clonotype: This could be a read error, since a much larger clone is one nucleotide away. The chain links TRBV11-3 to TRBJ2-4; no definite D call. CDR3 length: 17 amino acids. CDR1 is SGHNT, CDR2 YENEEA, per germline. CDR3 protein: CASSYGFDLGKTYGCTF. For the CDR3, the DNA is TGTGCCAGCAGCTATGGTTTCGATCTCGGAAAGACCTATGGCTGCACCTTC.

Points on this clonotype: One junction end disagrees with the germline gene, perhaps due to a read error. The chain is built from TRBV5-4 and TRBJ1-2; no firm D call. The CDR3 loop spans 16 amino acids. The germline V gene has CDR1 SGHNT and CDR2 YYREEE (reference sequence). CDR3 DNA sequence: TGTGCCAGCGGTCACCACGTACCAGGAAAGACCTATGACTACACCTTC. Amino acids: CASGHHVPGKTYDYTF.

This clonotype showed up many times. The rearrangement uses TRBV4-3 and TRBJ2-1; 11 nucleotides line up with TRBD1. V dropped 5 bases and J dropped 2; count of bases not matched to a gene: 5. The CDR3 spans 16 residues. The V gene's germline CDR1 is LGHNA and CDR2 YSLEER. CDR3 loop: CASSTGTGGTYNEQFF. CDR3 in DNA: TGCGCCAGCAGCACGGGGACAGGGGGGACCTACAATGAGCAGTTCTTC.

Regarding this clonotype: It may be a read error: a sequence one base away is much more abundant. The chain recombines TRBV11-2 with TRBJ1-2; D gene ambiguous. This CDR3 has 17 amino acids. Germline V CDR1 and CDR2: SGHAT, FQNNGV. V was shortened by 5 bases and J by 4 bases, with 23 bases between the two germline ends. CDR3 DNA: TGTGCCAGCAGCGTAAACCGAACAAGCAGAAAGATCTATGGCTACACCTTC. It codes for CASSVNRTSRKIYGYTF. Together with reference TRBV11-2 and TRBJ1-2, the CDR3 gives the full variable domain: EAGVAQSPRYKIIEKRQSVAFWCNPISGHATLYWYQQILGQGPKLLIQFQNNGVVDDSQLPKDRFSAERLKGVDSTLKIQPAKLEDSAVYLCASSVNRTSRKIYGYTFGSGTRLTVV.

The J gene is TRBJ1-1, the V gene TRBV19, with TRBD1 identical over 7 bases. Unmatched junction bases numbered 6, after V lost 4 bases and J lost 7 bases. Germline loops: CDR1 LNHDA, CDR2 SQIVND (reference sequence). The CDR3 covers 13 residues. The CDR3 is CASSTQGGIEAFF. The CDR3 DNA reads TGTGCCAGTAGTACCCAAGGGGGCATTGAAGCTTTCTTT.

Many counts were recorded for this clonotype. This rearrangement joins TRBV4-2 to TRBJ1-6; no firm D call. The V end was cut by 0 bases, the J end by 9 bases, with 6 bases between. CDR1 and CDR2 from the germline V gene are LGHNA and YNFKEQ. CDR3 size: 13 residues. CDR3 in amino acids: CASSQDRGSPLHF. The CDR3 DNA sequence: TGTGCCAGCAGCCAAGATCGTGGTTCACCCCTCCACTTT.

As to this clonotype: A read error is possible here, since a much larger clone lies one base away. The chain combines TRBV3-1 with TRBJ2-2, with D unresolved. The CDR3 is 18 residues long. V shed 8 bases and J shed 5 bases, with 27 bases lying between them. Germline CDR1 reads LGHDT; CDR2 reads YNNKEL (reference sequence). This CDR3 reads CASGTLLPISGLTGELFF. CDR3 bases: TGTGCCAGCGGCACCCTTCTTCCCATTTCAGGCTTGACCGGGGAGCTGTTTTTT.

About this clonotype: With a much larger clone just one base away, this may be a read error. The chain uses TRBV11-2 and TRBJ2-7; D gene ambiguous. The J call may not be correct, given that the DNA end is closer to TRBJ2-1. There are 12 residues in the CDR3. Germline V gives CDR1 SGHAT, CDR2 FQNNGV. The CDR3 nucleotides are TGTGCCAGCAGCATCCGCTCCTACGAGCAGTTCTTC. Protein: CASSIRSYEQFF.

This clonotype was recorded many times. This chain uses TRBV11-3 with TRBJ1-4; TRBD1 aligns across 7 bases. CDR1 and CDR2 (germline): SGHNT, YENEEA. This CDR3 region has 15 residues. Trimming took 8 bases from V and 4 from J; bases not matched to a gene: 10. CDR3 bases: TGTGCCAGCGGGCAACCGGGACAGCTTAATGAAAAACTGTTTTTT. Translation gives CASGQPGQLNEKLFF.

In its sample, this clonotype was seen many times. The J gene is TRBJ2-1, the V gene TRBV20-1, with 10 bases identical to TRBD2. The CDR3 loop spans 14 amino acids. Germline V lookup: CDR1 DFQATT, CDR2 SNEGSKA (reference sequence). With 5 bases clipped from V and 5 bases from J, the junction kept 6 bases outside the gene matches. CDR3 protein: CSASSGSANNEQFF. The CDR3 DNA reads as TGCAGTGCTTCTAGCGGGAGTGCCAACAATGAGCAGTTCTTC.